The clone carrying this T cell receptor (beta chain) was observed at least ten times. Its antigen is unidentified. This record belongs to a study of shared clonotypes between healthy human individuals. Across the study: Every donor yielded three CD4 naive, three CD4 memory, two CD8 naive and one CD8 memory plate. Study-wide points: The study found roughly 5.3% of naive CD4 clonotypes shared across a handful of donors. Only blood was sampled, and tissue TCR repertoires likely differ from blood ones.

Each of the donors was a healthy adult who was HIV-negative and had not had a recent acute infection or vaccination. Produced via immunoSEQ multiplex PCR; TCRdb's table is partial and in-frame only. Seen here are around 690,000 clones, 90% observed once, and the top ten hold roughly 36%. V was clipped by 6 bases and J by 2 bases; unmatched bases: 8. CDR3 length: 15 amino acids. CDR1 MDHEN and CDR2 SYDVKM come from the germline V gene. Material: memory CD8+ T cells from PBMCs. Subset noted: CD45RO+ cells pooled with CCR7-negative TemRA cells. The source of this sequence is a man between 18 and 29 years old in good health. Some clones in this sample may be carry-over from other donors' samples. The gene calls are TRBV28 and TRBJ2-7; 9 bases are shared with TRBD1. CDR3 bases: TGTGCCAGCAGGGAGACAGGGGGACAGACCTACGAGCAGTACTTC. This codes for CASRETGGQTYEQYF.